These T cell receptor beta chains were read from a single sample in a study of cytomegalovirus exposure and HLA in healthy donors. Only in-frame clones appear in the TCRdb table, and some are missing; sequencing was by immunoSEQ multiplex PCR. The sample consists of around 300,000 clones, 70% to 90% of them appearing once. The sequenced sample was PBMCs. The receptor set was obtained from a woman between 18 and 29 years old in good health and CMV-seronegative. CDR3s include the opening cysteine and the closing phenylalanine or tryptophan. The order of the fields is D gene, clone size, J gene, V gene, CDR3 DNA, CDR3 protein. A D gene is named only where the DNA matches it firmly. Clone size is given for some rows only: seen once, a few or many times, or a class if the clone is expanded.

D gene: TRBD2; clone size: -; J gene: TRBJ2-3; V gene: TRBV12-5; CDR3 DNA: TGTGCTAGTGGTTTGGGGACTAGCGGGAGTGATACGCAGTATTTT; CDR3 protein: CASGLGTSGSDTQYF
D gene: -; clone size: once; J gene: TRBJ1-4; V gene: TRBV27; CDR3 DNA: TGTGCCAGCAGTTTGGACATTTCGACGGAAAAACTGTTTTTT; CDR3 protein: CASSLDISTEKLFF
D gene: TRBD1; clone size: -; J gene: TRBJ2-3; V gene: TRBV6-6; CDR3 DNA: TGTGCCAGCAAGAAGACAGGGGCGGATACGCAGTATTTT; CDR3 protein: CASKKTGADTQYF
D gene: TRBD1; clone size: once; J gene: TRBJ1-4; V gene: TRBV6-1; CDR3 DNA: TGTGCCAGCATTTCTGGACAGGGGTACGAAAAACTGTTTTTT; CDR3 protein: CASISGQGYEKLFF
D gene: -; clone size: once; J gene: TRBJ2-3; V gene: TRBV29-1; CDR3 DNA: TGCAGCGTTGATTTACTGAGCACAGATACGCAGTATTTT; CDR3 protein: CSVDLLSTDTQYF
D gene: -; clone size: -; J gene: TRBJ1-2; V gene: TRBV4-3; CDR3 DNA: TGCGCCAGCAGCCAAGAGTTCAGCCCGGGGATTCTCTATGGCTACACCTTC; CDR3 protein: CASSQEFSPGILYGYTF
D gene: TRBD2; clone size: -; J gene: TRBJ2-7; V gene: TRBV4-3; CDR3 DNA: TGCGCCAGCAGCCAAGCACTAGCGGGGGGGACCTACGAGCAGTACTTC; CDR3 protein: CASSQALAGGTYEQYF
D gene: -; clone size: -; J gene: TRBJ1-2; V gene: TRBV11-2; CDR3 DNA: TGTGCCAGCAGCTTAGCAGTGCAGGCAGGGTTTGGCTACACCTTC; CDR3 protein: CASSLAVQAGFGYTF
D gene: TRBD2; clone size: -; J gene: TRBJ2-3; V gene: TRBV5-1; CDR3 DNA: TGCGCCAGCAGCCCCGGGACTAGATTCCTCAACACGGATACGCAGTATTTT; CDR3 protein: CASSPGTRFLNTDTQYF
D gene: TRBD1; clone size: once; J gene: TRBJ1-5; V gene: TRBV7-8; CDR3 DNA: TGTGCCAGCAGCGGCAGGGGGCTCGGCAATCAGCCCCAGCATTTT; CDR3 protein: CASSGRGLGNQPQHF
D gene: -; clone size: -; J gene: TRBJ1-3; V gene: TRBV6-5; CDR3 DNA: TGTGCCAGCAGTTACTCGGCGGGGGAGGGAAACACCATATATTTT; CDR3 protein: CASSYSAGEGNTIYF
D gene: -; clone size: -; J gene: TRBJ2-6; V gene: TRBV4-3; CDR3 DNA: TGCGCCAGCAGCCAAGGAGGCCCTGGGGCCAACGTCCTGACTTTC; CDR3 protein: CASSQGGPGANVLTF
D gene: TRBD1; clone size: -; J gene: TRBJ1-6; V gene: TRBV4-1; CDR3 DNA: TGCGCCAGCAGCCAAGACGGGACAGGCCGGTACTCCTATAATTCACCCCTCCACTTT; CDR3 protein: CASSQDGTGRYSYNSPLHF
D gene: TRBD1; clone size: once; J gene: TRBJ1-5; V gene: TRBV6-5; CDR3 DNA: TGTGCCAGCAGCACCCCCGGGACAGCATATCAGCCCCAGCATTTT; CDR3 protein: CASSTPGTAYQPQHF
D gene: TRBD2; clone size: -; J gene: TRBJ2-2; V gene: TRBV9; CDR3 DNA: TGTGCCAGCAGCACCCTCGGACTAGTGGTAGGCGGGGAGCTGTTTTTT; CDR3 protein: CASSTLGLVVGGELFF
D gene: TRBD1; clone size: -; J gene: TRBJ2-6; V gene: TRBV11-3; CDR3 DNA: TGTGCCAGCAGCCGCATTACGGGACAGGGCGACGGGGCCAACGTCCTGACTTTC; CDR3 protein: CASSRITGQGDGANVLTF
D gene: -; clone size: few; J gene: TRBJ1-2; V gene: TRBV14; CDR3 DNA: TGTGCCAGCAGCCCCTGGGTAGGGGTTGGCGGCTACACCTTC; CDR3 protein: CASSPWVGVGGYTF
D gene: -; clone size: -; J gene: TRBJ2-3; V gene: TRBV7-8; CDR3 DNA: TGTGCCAGCAGCCGGTTATTGGGACTTGACACAGATACGCAGTATTTT; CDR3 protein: CASSRLLGLDTDTQYF
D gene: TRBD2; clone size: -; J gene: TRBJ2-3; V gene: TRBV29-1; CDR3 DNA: TGCAGCGTTGAAGATGGACAACCGGGACTAGCATACGATACGCAGTATTTT; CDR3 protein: CSVEDGQPGLAYDTQYF
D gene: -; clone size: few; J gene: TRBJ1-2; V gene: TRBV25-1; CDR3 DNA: TGTGCCCCCCAAGGGGCGTTGGATGGCTACACCTTC; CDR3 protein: CAPQGALDGYTF
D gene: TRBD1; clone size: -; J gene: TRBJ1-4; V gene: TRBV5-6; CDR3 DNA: TGTGCCAGCAGAGTCGGACAGGGATATGAAAAACTGTTTTTT; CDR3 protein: CASRVGQGYEKLFF
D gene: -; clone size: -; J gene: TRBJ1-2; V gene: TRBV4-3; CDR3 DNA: TGCGCCAGCAGCCAAGACCCAGGGGACCGCTATGGCTACACCTTC; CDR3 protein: CASSQDPGDRYGYTF
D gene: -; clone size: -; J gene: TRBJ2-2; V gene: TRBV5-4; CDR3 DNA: TGTGCCAGCAGCTTAGGAGGGCCGCGGGGCGCGAACACCGGGGAGCTGTTTTTT; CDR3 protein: CASSLGGPRGANTGELFF
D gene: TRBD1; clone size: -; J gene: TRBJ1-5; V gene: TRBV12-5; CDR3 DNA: TGTGCTAGTGATACAGGGGGCCCCAATAGCAATCAGCCCCAGCATTTT; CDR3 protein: CASDTGGPNSNQPQHF
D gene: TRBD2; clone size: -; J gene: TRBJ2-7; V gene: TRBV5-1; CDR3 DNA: TGCGCCAGCAGCTCTCTAGCGGGGGGGCCCAACGAGCAGTACTTC; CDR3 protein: CASSSLAGGPNEQYF
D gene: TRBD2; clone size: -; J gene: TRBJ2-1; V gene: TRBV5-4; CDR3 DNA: TGTGCCAGCAGCGTTACTAGCGGGTACTACAATGAGCAGTTCTTC; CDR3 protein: CASSVTSGYYNEQFF
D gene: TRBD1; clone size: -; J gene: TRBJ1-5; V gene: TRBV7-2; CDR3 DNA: TGTGCCAGCAGCTTAGGGGGGACAGGGATGTCTCAGCCCCAGCATTTT; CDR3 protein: CASSLGGTGMSQPQHF
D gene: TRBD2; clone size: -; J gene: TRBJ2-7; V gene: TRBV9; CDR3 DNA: TGTGCCAGCAGCGTAGCTGGAGGACTAGGTGCCTACGAGCAGTACTTC; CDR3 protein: CASSVAGGLGAYEQYF
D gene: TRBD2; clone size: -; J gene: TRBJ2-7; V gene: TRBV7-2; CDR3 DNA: TGTGCCAGCAGCCTGCTACCGGGACTAGCGGGGGGTTACGAGCAGTACTTC; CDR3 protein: CASSLLPGLAGGYEQYF
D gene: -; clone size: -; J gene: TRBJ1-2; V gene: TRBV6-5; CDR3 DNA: TGTGCCAGCAGTCCCGGAGAGCGGCGGGGCTACACCTTC; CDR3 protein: CASSPGERRGYTF
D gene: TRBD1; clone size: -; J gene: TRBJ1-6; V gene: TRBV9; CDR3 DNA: TGTGCCAGCAGCGTAGACCCTGGGACAGGGGTTTGGAATTCACCCCTCCACTTT; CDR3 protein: CASSVDPGTGVWNSPLHF
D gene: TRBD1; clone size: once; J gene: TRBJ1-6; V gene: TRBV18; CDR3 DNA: TGTGCCAGCTCATTGGACAGGGGCGGATCACCCCTCCACTTT; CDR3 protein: CASSLDRGGSPLHF
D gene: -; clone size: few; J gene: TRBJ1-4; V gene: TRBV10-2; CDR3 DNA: TGCGCCAGCAGTCCGACAGCGCAGTCGAATGAAAAACTGTTTTTT; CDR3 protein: CASSPTAQSNEKLFF
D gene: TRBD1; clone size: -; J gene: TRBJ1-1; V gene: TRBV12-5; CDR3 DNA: TGTGCTAGTGGTTTGTCAGGGGGAGGCACTGAAGCTTTCTTT; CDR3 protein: CASGLSGGGTEAFF
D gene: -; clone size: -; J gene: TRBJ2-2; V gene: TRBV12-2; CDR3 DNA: TGTGCAAGTCGCTTGACTAGCGGGAGGGCGGCTCTGTGCACCGGGGAGCTGTTTTTT; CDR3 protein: CASRLTSGRAALCTGELFF
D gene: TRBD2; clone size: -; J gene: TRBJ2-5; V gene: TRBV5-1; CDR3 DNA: TGCGCCAGCAGCTCGCGGGGAGGGTACCAAGAGACCCAGTACTTC; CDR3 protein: CASSSRGGYQETQYF
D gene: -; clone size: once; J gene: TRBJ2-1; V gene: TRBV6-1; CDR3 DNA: TGTGCCAGCAGTTCAACCAGCTCCTACAATGAGCAGTTCTTC; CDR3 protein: CASSSTSSYNEQFF
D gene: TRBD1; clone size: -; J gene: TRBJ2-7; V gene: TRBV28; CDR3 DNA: TGTGCCAGCAGTTCCGGACAGGGGTTGAACGAGCAGTACTTC; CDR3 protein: CASSSGQGLNEQYF
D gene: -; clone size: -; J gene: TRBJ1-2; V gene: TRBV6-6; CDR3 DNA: TGTGCCAGCTGCCCCGGGGAGACCTACACCTTC; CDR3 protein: CASCPGETYTF
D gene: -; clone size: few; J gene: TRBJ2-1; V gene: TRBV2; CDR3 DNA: TGTGCCAGCAGTGAAGCCGACAGATACAATGAGCAGTTCTTC; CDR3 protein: CASSEADRYNEQFF
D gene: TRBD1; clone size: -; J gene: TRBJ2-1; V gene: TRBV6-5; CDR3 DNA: TGTGCCAGCAGCTCACCAGGGACAGGGTTAAATGAGCAGTTCTTC; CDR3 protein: CASSSPGTGLNEQFF
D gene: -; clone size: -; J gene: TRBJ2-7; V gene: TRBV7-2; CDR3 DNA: TGTGCCAGCAGCCTCGCCAATACAGGGTTAGGGTCCTACGAGCAGTACTTC; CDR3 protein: CASSLANTGLGSYEQYF
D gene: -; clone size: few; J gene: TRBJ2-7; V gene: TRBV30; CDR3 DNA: TGTGCCTGGAGCCCAGGGATCATGCACGAGCAGTACTTC; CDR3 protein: CAWSPGIMHEQYF
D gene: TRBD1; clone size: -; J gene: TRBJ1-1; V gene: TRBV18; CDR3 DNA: TGTGCCAGCTCACGACAGGGTAGGATCACTGAAGCTTTCTTT; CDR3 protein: CASSRQGRITEAFF
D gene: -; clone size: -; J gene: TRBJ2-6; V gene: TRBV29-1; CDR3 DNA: TGCAGCGCTGAAGCGACAGCTGGGGCCAACGTCCTGACTTTC; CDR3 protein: CSAEATAGANVLTF
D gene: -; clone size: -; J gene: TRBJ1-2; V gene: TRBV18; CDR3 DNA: TGTGCCAGCTCACCGGAGGGACGAAGTGGCTACACCTTC; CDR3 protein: CASSPEGRSGYTF
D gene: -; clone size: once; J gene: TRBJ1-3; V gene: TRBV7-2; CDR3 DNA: TGTGCCAGCAGCCAAGGACAGAGCTCTGGAAACACCATATATTTT; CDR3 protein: CASSQGQSSGNTIYF
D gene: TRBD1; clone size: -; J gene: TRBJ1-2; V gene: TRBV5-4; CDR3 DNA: TGTGCCAGCAGCTTGCTGGAGGGGGCGAACTATGGCTACACCTTC; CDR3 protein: CASSLLEGANYGYTF
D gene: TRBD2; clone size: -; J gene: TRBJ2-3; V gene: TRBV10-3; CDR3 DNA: TGTGCCATCAGGAAGCGGGGGGGCAGCACAGATACGCAGTATTTT; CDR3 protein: CAIRKRGGSTDTQYF
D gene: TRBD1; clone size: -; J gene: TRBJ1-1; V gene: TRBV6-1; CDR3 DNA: TGTGCCAGCAGCCTAACAGGGGACTCTGAAGCTTTCTTT; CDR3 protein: CASSLTGDSEAFF
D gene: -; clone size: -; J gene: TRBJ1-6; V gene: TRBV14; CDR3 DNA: TGTGCCAGCAGCCAGGGACACAGGGCTCGCGATTCACCCCTCCACTTT; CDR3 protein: CASSQGHRARDSPLHF
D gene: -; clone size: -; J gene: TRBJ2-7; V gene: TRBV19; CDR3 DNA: TGTGCCAGTAGTTCATCCTACGAGCAGTACTTC; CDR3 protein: CASSSSYEQYF
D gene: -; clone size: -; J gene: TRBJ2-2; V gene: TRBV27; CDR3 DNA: TGTGCCAGCAGTTCCTATAACACCGGGGAGCTGTTTTTT; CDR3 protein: CASSSYNTGELFF